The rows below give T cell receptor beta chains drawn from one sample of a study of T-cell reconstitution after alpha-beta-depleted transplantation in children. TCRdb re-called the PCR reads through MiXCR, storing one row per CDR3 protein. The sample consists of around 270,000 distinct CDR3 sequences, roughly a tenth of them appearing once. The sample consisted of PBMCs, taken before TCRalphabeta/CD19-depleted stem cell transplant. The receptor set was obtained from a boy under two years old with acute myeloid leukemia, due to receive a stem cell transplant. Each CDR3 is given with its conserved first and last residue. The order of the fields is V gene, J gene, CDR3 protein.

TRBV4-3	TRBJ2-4	CASSQDPTGPKNIQYF
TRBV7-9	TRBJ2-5	CASSLPQGRALQETQYF
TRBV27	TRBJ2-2	CASSWALLATGELFF
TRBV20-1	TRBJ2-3	CSARPFPQANTQYF
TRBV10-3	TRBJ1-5	CAISPGQGWEGQPQHF
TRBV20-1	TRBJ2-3	CSARDFDSTDTQYF
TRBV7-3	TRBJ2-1	CASSYGLAGHNEQFF
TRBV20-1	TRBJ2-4	CSAANKYF
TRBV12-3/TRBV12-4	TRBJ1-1	CASSLSGTGAEAFF
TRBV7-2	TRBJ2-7	CASSLGDTLYEQYF
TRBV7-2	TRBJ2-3	CASSSNRGTLWTDTQYF
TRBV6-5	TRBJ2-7	CASSSRREAYEQYF
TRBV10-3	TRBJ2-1	CAISARGSSDEQFF
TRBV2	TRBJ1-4	CASIWGLNEKLFF
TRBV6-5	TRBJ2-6	CASSYATGHSGANVLTF
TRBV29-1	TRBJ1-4	CSAASTNEKLFF
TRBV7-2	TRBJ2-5	CASSLYSSQETQYF
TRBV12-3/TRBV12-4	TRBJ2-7	CASSFGQSSYEQYF
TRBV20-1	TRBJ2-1	CSARYPRERDEQFF
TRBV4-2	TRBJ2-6	CASSQDKSTVLTF
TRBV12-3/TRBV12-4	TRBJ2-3	CASSWTGLSTDTQYF
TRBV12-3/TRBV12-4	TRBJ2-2	CASRLAGGPGELFF
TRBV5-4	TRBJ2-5	CASSWRGEETQYF
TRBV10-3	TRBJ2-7	CAISESDSFYEQYF
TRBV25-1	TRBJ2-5	CASPGPGETQYF
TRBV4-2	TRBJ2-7	CASSQDPASPNEQYF
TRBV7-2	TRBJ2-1	CASSLGGSVNEQFF
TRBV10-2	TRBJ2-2	CASSEAGEVTGELFF
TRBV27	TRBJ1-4	CAAGTGEKLFF
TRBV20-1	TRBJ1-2	CSARGVGTRANYGYTF
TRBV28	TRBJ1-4	CASSFGPLEKLFF
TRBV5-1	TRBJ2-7	CASSLGQGPHEQYF
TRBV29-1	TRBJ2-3	CSVATGQGVTQYF
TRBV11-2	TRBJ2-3	CASSSMGWEGDTQYF
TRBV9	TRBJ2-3	CASSVSATGVNTDTQYF
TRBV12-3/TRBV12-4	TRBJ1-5	CASRQYSNQPQHF
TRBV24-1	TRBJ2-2	CATSDFRGQAANTGELFF
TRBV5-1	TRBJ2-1	CASSHGTVPDSPTSSYNEQFF
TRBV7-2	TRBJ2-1	CASSSTPTSGSREQFF
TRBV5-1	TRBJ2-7	CASSQIDRDLEQYF
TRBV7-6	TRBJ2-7	CASSSGLGENEQYF
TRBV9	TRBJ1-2	CASSRDRGDYGYGYTF
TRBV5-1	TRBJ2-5	CASPQDRAQETQYF
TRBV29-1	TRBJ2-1	CSVQGVSGSYNEQFF
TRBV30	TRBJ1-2	CAWSDLRGHWNYGYTF
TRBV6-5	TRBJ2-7	CASSPLGYEQYF